This is a list of T cell receptor beta chains from one sample in a study of human T cells and chemical hapten exposure. MiXCR, applied by TCRdb to the RACE reads, yields one record per CDR3 protein. Of tens of thousands of distinct CDR3 sequences listed, approximately 35% were seen once; the top ten hold about 9%. The sequenced sample was whole blood, obtained in connection with sensitization to the hapten diphenylcyclopropenone (DPC). The source of these receptors is a man aged 35-49 years with alopecia areata. Some clones in this sample may be carry-over from other donors' samples. CDR3s include the opening cysteine and the closing phenylalanine or tryptophan. Each record gives: CDR3 length, V gene, J gene, D gene, clone size, CDR3 protein, CDR3 DNA. The D gene is left open where the match is weak. Only some rows state a clone size, as once, few, many or a class for expanded clones.

cdr3_length: 15
v_call: TRBV27
j_call: TRBJ2-6
d_call: TRBD2
clone_size: few
cdr3_aa: CASSLGGDGANVLTF
cdr3_nt: TGTGCCAGCAGTTTGGGAGGGGATGGGGCCAACGTCCTGACTTTC

cdr3_length: 16
v_call: TRBV6-5
j_call: TRBJ1-3
d_call: NA
clone_size: few
cdr3_aa: CASSELQFHSGNTIYF
cdr3_nt: TGTGCCAGCAGTGAGCTGCAGTTTCACTCTGGAAACACCATATATTTT

cdr3_length: 16
v_call: TRBV20-1
j_call: TRBJ1-1
d_call: NA
clone_size: few
cdr3_aa: CSATQNSDTLNTEAFF
cdr3_nt: TGCAGTGCTACCCAGAATTCTGACACCTTGAACACTGAAGCTTTCTTT

cdr3_length: 15
v_call: TRBV3-1
j_call: TRBJ1-2
d_call: NA
clone_size: NA
cdr3_aa: CASSPRDRSNYGYTF
cdr3_nt: TGTGCCAGCAGCCCTCGTGACAGGAGCAACTATGGCTACACCTTC

cdr3_length: 12
v_call: TRBV20-1
j_call: TRBJ1-2
d_call: NA
clone_size: NA
cdr3_aa: CSARLGARGYTF
cdr3_nt: TGCAGTGCTAGACTGGGGGCGCGTGGCTACACCTTC

cdr3_length: 14
v_call: TRBV20-1
j_call: TRBJ1-2
d_call: TRBD1
clone_size: NA
cdr3_aa: CSARERTGIHGYTF
cdr3_nt: TGCAGTGCTAGAGAAAGGACAGGGATCCATGGCTACACCTTC

cdr3_length: 13
v_call: TRBV20-1
j_call: TRBJ2-7
d_call: NA
clone_size: few
cdr3_aa: CSARDPQQHEQYF
cdr3_nt: TGCAGTGCTAGAGATCCCCAACAACACGAGCAGTACTTC

cdr3_length: 14
v_call: TRBV7-9
j_call: TRBJ2-3
d_call: TRBD2
clone_size: few
cdr3_aa: CASSFAGGTDTQYF
cdr3_nt: TGTGCCAGCAGCTTTGCGGGGGGCACAGATACGCAGTATTTT

cdr3_length: 12
v_call: TRBV6-2/TRBV6-3
j_call: TRBJ1-5
d_call: TRBD1
clone_size: few
cdr3_aa: CASRTGVQPQHF
cdr3_nt: TGTGCCAGCAGGACAGGGGTACAGCCCCAGCATTTT

cdr3_length: 17
v_call: TRBV11-2
j_call: TRBJ2-7
d_call: TRBD1
clone_size: NA
cdr3_aa: CASSLIFRGTGGHEQYF
cdr3_nt: TGTGCCAGCAGCTTAATTTTTCGGGGGACAGGGGGTCACGAGCAGTACTTC

cdr3_length: 14
v_call: TRBV6-6
j_call: TRBJ1-4
d_call: TRBD1
clone_size: NA
cdr3_aa: CASRGQGANEKLFF
cdr3_nt: TGTGCCAGCAGGGGACAGGGGGCGAATGAAAAACTGTTTTTT

cdr3_length: 16
v_call: TRBV6-2/TRBV6-3
j_call: TRBJ2-1
d_call: TRBD1
clone_size: NA
cdr3_aa: CASRPDRGRGYNEQFF
cdr3_nt: TGTGCCAGCAGGCCGGACAGGGGGCGCGGCTACAATGAGCAGTTCTTC

cdr3_length: 17
v_call: TRBV7-9
j_call: TRBJ2-3
d_call: TRBD1
clone_size: NA
cdr3_aa: CASDTKIRDSSTDTQYF
cdr3_nt: TGTGCCAGCGATACAAAAATCCGGGACAGTAGCACAGATACGCAGTATTTT

cdr3_length: 16
v_call: TRBV15
j_call: TRBJ2-1
d_call: NA
clone_size: NA
cdr3_aa: CATSSLDPGPRGEQFF
cdr3_nt: TGTGCCACCAGCAGCCTGGACCCAGGGCCCCGGGGGGAGCAGTTCTTC

cdr3_length: 17
v_call: TRBV20-1
j_call: TRBJ2-1
d_call: TRBD2
clone_size: NA
cdr3_aa: CSARPSGRAATKNEQFF
cdr3_nt: TGCAGTGCTAGACCGAGCGGGAGGGCCGCTACTAAAAATGAGCAGTTCTTC

cdr3_length: 16
v_call: TRBV5-5
j_call: TRBJ1-6
d_call: NA
clone_size: NA
cdr3_aa: CASSSYRGTYNSPLHF
cdr3_nt: TGTGCCAGCAGCTCCTACCGGGGAACCTATAATTCACCCCTCCACTTT

cdr3_length: 17
v_call: TRBV5-1
j_call: TRBJ2-5
d_call: NA
clone_size: NA
cdr3_aa: CASSSGLAGADLETQYF
cdr3_nt: TGCGCCAGCAGCTCTGGGCTGGCAGGGGCAGATCTGGAGACCCAGTACTTC

cdr3_length: 14
v_call: TRBV2
j_call: TRBJ2-7
d_call: NA
clone_size: few
cdr3_aa: CASSAILSSYEQYF
cdr3_nt: TGTGCCAGCAGTGCCATACTTTCGTCCTACGAGCAGTACTTC

cdr3_length: 15
v_call: TRBV5-1
j_call: TRBJ2-5
d_call: NA
clone_size: NA
cdr3_aa: CASSSVQGGGETQYF
cdr3_nt: TGCGCCAGCAGCTCGGTACAGGGAGGAGGAGAGACCCAGTACTTC

cdr3_length: 15
v_call: TRBV28
j_call: TRBJ1-5
d_call: NA
clone_size: few
cdr3_aa: CASTKTGRSNQPQHF
cdr3_nt: TGTGCCAGCACCAAGACAGGTAGGAGCAATCAGCCCCAGCATTTT

cdr3_length: 17
v_call: TRBV5-6
j_call: TRBJ1-1
d_call: NA
clone_size: NA
cdr3_aa: CASSPFGRGAMNTEAFF
cdr3_nt: TGTGCCAGCAGTCCATTCGGAAGAGGAGCGATGAACACTGAAGCTTTCTTT

cdr3_length: 14
v_call: TRBV18
j_call: TRBJ1-1
d_call: NA
clone_size: NA
cdr3_aa: CASSPVLQNTEAFF
cdr3_nt: TGTGCCAGCTCACCCGTTTTACAGAACACTGAAGCTTTCTTT

cdr3_length: 13
v_call: TRBV20-1
j_call: TRBJ1-3
d_call: NA
clone_size: NA
cdr3_aa: CSAAGVAGNTIYF
cdr3_nt: TGCAGTGCTGCTGGGGTGGCTGGAAACACCATATATTTT

cdr3_length: 16
v_call: TRBV18
j_call: TRBJ2-7
d_call: TRBD2
clone_size: NA
cdr3_aa: CASSPPRRDYSYEQYF
cdr3_nt: TGTGCCAGCTCACCACCGCGGCGGGACTACTCCTACGAGCAGTACTTC

cdr3_length: 20
v_call: TRBV5-6
j_call: TRBJ2-4
d_call: TRBD1
clone_size: few
cdr3_aa: CASSLDVGTVIDTAKNIQYF
cdr3_nt: TGTGCCAGCAGCTTGGATGTGGGGACAGTCATAGACACAGCCAAAAACATTCAGTACTTC

cdr3_length: 15
v_call: TRBV28
j_call: TRBJ1-2
d_call: NA
clone_size: NA
cdr3_aa: CASSFAAGGVYGYTF
cdr3_nt: TGTGCCAGCAGTTTTGCGGCGGGAGGGGTCTATGGCTACACCTTC

cdr3_length: 14
v_call: TRBV20-1
j_call: TRBJ2-5
d_call: NA
clone_size: NA
cdr3_aa: CSAQTGTLQETQYF
cdr3_nt: TGCAGTGCCCAGACAGGTACTCTACAAGAGACCCAGTACTTC

cdr3_length: 15
v_call: TRBV12-3/TRBV12-4
j_call: TRBJ2-7
d_call: TRBD1
clone_size: NA
cdr3_aa: CASSSTGTGTREQYF
cdr3_nt: TGTGCCAGCAGTTCTACCGGGACAGGGACTCGGGAGCAGTACTTC